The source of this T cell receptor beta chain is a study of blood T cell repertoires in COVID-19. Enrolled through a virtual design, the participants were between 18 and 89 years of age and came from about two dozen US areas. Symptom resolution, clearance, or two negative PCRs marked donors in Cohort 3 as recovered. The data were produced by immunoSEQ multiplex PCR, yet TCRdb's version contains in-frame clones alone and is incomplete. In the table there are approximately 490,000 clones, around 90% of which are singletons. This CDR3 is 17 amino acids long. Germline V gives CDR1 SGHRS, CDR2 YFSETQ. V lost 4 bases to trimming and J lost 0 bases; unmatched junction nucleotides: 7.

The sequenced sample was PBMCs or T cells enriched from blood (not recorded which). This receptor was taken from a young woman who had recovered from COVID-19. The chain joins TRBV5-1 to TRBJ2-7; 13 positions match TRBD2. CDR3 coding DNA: TGCGCCAGCAGCACAAGACTAGCGGGGGGCTTCTCCTACGAGCAGTACTTC. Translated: CASSTRLAGGFSYEQYF.